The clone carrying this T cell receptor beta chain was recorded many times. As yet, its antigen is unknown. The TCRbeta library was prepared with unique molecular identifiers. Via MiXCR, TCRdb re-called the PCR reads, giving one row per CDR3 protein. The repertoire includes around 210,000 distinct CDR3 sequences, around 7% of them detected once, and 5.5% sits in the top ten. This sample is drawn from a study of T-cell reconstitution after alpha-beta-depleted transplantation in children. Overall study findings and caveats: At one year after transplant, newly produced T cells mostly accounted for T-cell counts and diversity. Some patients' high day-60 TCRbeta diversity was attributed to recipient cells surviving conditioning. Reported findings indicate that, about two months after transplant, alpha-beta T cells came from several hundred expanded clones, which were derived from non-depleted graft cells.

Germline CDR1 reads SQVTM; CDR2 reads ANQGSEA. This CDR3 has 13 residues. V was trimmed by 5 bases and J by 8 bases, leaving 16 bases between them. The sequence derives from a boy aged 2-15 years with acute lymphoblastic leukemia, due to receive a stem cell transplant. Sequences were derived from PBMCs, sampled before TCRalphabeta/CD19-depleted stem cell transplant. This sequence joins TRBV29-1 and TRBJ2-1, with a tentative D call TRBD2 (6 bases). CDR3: CSVRRVFSDEQFF. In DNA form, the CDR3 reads TGCAGCGTTCGGAGGGTTTTTAGCGATGAGCAGTTCTTC.